This paragraph reports one TCR beta chain. Its antigen remains unknown. The data belong to a study of cytomegalovirus exposure and HLA in healthy donors. It was with 60 Vbeta and 13 Jbeta primers that the PCR ran. Libraries were prepared by immunoSEQ multiplex PCR; TCRdb keeps only in-frame clonotypes and omits some of them. The table includes 150,000 to 200,000 clones, around 75% detected once. General study findings and limits: Across donors, sequencing depth was assumed by presence/absence analyses to be roughly uniform.

There are 14 residues in the CDR3. V was clipped by 4 bases and J by 5 bases, with 12 bases between them. CDR1 SGHRS and CDR2 YFSETQ come from the germline V gene. Sequencing was carried out using PBMCs. This TCR derives from a woman in her forties or fifties in good health and CMV-seropositive. The chain uses TRBV5-1 and TRBJ1-4, with D possibly matching TRBD1 (5 bases). The CDR3 spells CASSTGGNNEKLFF. DNA of the CDR3: TGCGCCAGCAGCACGGGGGGGAACAATGAAAAACTGTTTTTT.